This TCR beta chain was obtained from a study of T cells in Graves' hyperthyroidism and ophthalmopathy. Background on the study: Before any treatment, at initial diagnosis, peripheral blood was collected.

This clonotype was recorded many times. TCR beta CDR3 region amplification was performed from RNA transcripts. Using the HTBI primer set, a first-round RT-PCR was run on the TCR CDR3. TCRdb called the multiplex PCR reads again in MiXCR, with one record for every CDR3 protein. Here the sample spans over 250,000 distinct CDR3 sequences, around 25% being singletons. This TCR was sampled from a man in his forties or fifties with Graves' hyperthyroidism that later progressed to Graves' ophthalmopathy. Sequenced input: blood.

CDR3 coding DNA: TGTGCCAGCAGCTTATTTTTGCTAGCGGGGCTAGCCAAAAACATTCAGTACTTC. It is translated as CASSLFLLAGLAKNIQYF. The V and J genes are TRBV7-2 and TRBJ2-4, with 9 bases that match TRBD2. CDR3 length: 18 amino acids. With 2 bases clipped from V and 0 bases from J, the junction kept 8 bases outside the gene matches. The germline CDR1 and CDR2 sequences are SGHTA and FQGNSA. Full variable domain (outside the CDR3, taken from reference TRBV7-2 and TRBJ2-4): GAGVSQSPSNKVTEKGKDVELRCDPISGHTALYWYRQSLGQGLEFLIYFQGNSAPDKSGLPSDRFSAERTGGSVSTLTIQRTQQEDSAVYLCASSLFLLAGLAKNIQYFGAGTRLSVL.